One and the same sample provided the 25 T cell receptor beta chains below, sequenced in a study of shared clonotypes between healthy human individuals (TCRdb year 2020). CD8 naive samples were obtained by positive selection for CCR7 among CD45RO-negative cells, yielding a CD45RA+CCR7+ population from which TemRA cells were excluded. Libraries were made using the immunoSEQ multiplex PCR assay. In TCRdb, the immuneACCESS table is reduced to in-frame sequences with V and J assigned. These tables do not hold every clone; where another copy was compared, an unresolved V gene accounts for under half, and the others remain unexplained. The sample has some 580,000 clones on record, roughly 98% of them singletons. Clones ranked in the top ten supply 0.3% of the sample. The specimen sequenced was naive CD8+ T cells sorted from blood. In light of the paper, this sample's cell subset or site label describes: CD45RA+CCR7+. The receptors were gathered from a man aged 25 to 45 in good health.

The genes are TRBV4-2 and TRBJ2-3; D call uncertain. CDR1 and CDR2 (germline): LGHNA, YNFKEQ. V was pared by 5 bases and J by 0 bases, with 15 bases between. CDR3 length: 16 amino acids. In DNA form, the CDR3 reads TGTGCCAGCAGCGCTCAAAAGGAACTTAGCACAGATACGCAGTATTTT. Its translation: CASSAQKELSTDTQYF.

The chain carries TRBV27 and TRBJ2-7, with D uncertain. Trimming removed 5 bases from V and 5 bases from J, with 13 bases in between. This CDR3 spans 13 amino acids. Germline values: CDR1 MNHEY, CDR2 SMNVEV (reference sequence). The CDR3 sequence is CASSPRGFHEQYF. Written as DNA, the CDR3 is TGTGCCAGCAGTCCCCGAGGCTTCCACGAGCAGTACTTC.

The chain uses TRBV27 and TRBJ1-5; 10 nucleotides agree with TRBD1. The CDR3 runs 16 residues. V was clipped by 6 bases and J by 6 bases; unmatched bases: 11. Germline assignment: CDR1 MNHEY and CDR2 SMNVEV (reference sequence). The CDR3 spells CASSLTRQGASQPQHF. The CDR3 DNA sequence: TGTGCCAGCAGCCTAACTCGACAGGGGGCATCTCAGCCCCAGCATTTT.

The CDR3 sequence is CASSYGRGGLYGYTF. CDR3 DNA sequence: TGTGCCAGCAGTTACGGGCGGGGTGGCCTCTATGGCTACACCTTC. The chain links TRBV6-5 to TRBJ1-2; no clear D. V was clipped by 2 bases and J by 4 bases, with 14 bases between them. CDR1 is MNHEY and CDR2 is SVGAGI in the germline V gene. The CDR3 runs 15 residues.

The chain employs TRBV7-8 and TRBJ2-5; D may correspond to TRBD1 or TRBD2 (5 bases each). The germline V gene has CDR1 SGHVS and CDR2 FQNEAQ. This CDR3 contains 14 residues. The V end was cut by 4 bases, the J end by 5 bases, with 14 bases between. CDR3 coding DNA: TGTGCCAGCAGCTCTAGGCAGGGACCCGAGACCCAGTACTTC. Translating gives CASSSRQGPETQYF. The complete variable domain, with remaining parts taken from reference TRBV7-8 and TRBJ2-5, reads GAGVSQSPRYKVAKRGQDVALRCDPISGHVSLFWYQQALGQGPEFLTYFQNEAQLDKSGLPSDRFFAERPEGSVSTLKIQRTQQEDSAVYLCASSSRQGPETQYFGPGTRLLVL.

The genes are TRBV4-3 and TRBJ1-2, with 8 positions matching TRBD1. Germline values: CDR1 LGHNA, CDR2 YSLEER. The CDR3 length is 16 residues. V lost 2 bases to trimming and J lost 6 bases; unmatched junction nucleotides: 11. CDR3 sequence (DNA): TGCGCCAGCAGCCAATACCCGGGACAGGAAAATGATGGCTACACCTTC. It translates to CASSQYPGQENDGYTF.

The V call is TRBV29-1, the J call TRBJ2-7; tentative D call: TRBD2 (5 bases). Trimming removed 5 bases at V and 3 bases at J, with 14 bases between. Germline V CDR1 and CDR2: SQVTM, ANQGSEA. The CDR3 is 13 amino acids. CDR3 residues: CSVLWGALYEQYF. The CDR3 coding sequence is TGCAGCGTTCTATGGGGAGCGCTCTACGAGCAGTACTTC.

This chain uses TRBV5-1 with TRBJ2-3; D tentatively fits TRBD1 or TRBD2 (5 bases each). Deletions cut 4 bases from V and 0 bases from J, with 15 bases between. The CDR3 runs to 16 residues. CDR1 and CDR2 (germline): SGHRS, YFSETQ. The CDR3 DNA is TGCGCCAGCAGCCCTCGAGGGACGTTGAGCACAGATACGCAGTATTTT. Residues: CASSPRGTLSTDTQYF.

This rearrangement joins TRBV7-2 to TRBJ2-3; D is tentatively TRBD1 or TRBD2 (5 bases each). CDR3 length equals 14 residues. Trimming shortened V by 4 bases and J by 0 bases, and 8 bases separated the two germline ends. Germline CDR1 SGHTA, CDR2 FQGNSA. The CDR3 DNA sequence: TGTGCCAGCAGCTCAAGGGACAGCACAGATACGCAGTATTTT. Amino acid sequence: CASSSRDSTDTQYF. The variable domain in full, completed from reference TRBV7-2 and TRBJ2-3, reads GAGVSQSPSNKVTEKGKDVELRCDPISGHTALYWYRQSLGQGLEFLIYFQGNSAPDKSGLPSDRFSAERTGGSVSTLTIQRTQQEDSAVYLCASSSRDSTDTQYFGPGTRLTVL.

The chain carries TRBV9 and TRBJ2-1; tentatively, D is TRBD2 (6 bases). CDR3 length: 12 amino acids. The ends were cut back, 7 bases at V and 4 bases at J, with 9 bases in the middle. CDR1 and CDR2 (germline): SGDLS, YYNGEE. CDR3 sequence: CASERVYNEQFF. CDR3 bases: TGTGCCAGCGAGCGGGTATACAATGAGCAGTTCTTC.

This chain uses TRBV2 with TRBJ2-7; D remains unclear. The V and J ends lost 6 bases and 6 bases respectively, with 21 bases between them. This CDR3 is 15 amino acids long. Germline V gives CDR1 SNHLY, CDR2 FYNNEI. The CDR3 DNA follows: TGTGCCAGCAGAATCGGCCAGGAGCCTCCTGGCGAGCAGTACTTC. Translated, it gives CASRIGQEPPGEQYF.

This chain uses TRBV30 with TRBJ1-1; D gene uncertain. The CDR3 length is 11 residues. V shed 5 bases and J shed 5 bases, with 9 bases lying between them. CDR1 is GTSNPN, CDR2 SVGIG, per germline (reference sequence). This CDR3 reads CAWSVGTEAFF. DNA of the CDR3: TGTGCCTGGTCCGTTGGGACTGAAGCTTTCTTT.

The chain's CDR3 is CASSLPGSSGFYEQYF. DNA for the CDR3: TGTGCCAGCAGCTTGCCGGGTTCTAGCGGCTTCTACGAGCAGTACTTC. This chain connects TRBV5-4 to TRBJ2-7, with TRBD2 identical over 7 bases. The germline gives CDR1 SGHNT, CDR2 YYREEE (reference sequence). CDR3 length: 16 amino acids. With V trimmed by 1 base and J by 3 bases, 10 bases remained unmatched.

This rearrangement joins TRBV10-2 to TRBJ2-7, with 8 positions matching TRBD1. V was pared by 9 bases and J by 3 bases, with 7 bases of the junction left unmatched. This CDR3 has 13 residues. The V gene's germline CDR1 is WSHSY and CDR2 SAAADI. CDR3 region: CARLTGGFYEQYF. Here the CDR3 DNA reads TGCGCCAGGTTAACAGGGGGATTCTACGAGCAGTACTTC.

J is TRBJ2-7 and V is TRBV29-1; D is possibly TRBD2 (6 bases). Germline CDR1 reads SQVTM; CDR2 reads ANQGSEA. There are 13 residues in the CDR3. The germline V and J ends were trimmed by 3 bases and 4 bases, with 13 bases remaining between them. The CDR3 region is CSVESGVGYEQYF. The CDR3 DNA reads TGCAGCGTTGAGTCGGGAGTTGGGTACGAGCAGTACTTC.

This rearrangement joins TRBV5-1 to TRBJ2-1; D ambiguous. The CDR3 totals 15 residues. The germline V and J ends were trimmed by 4 bases and 0 bases, with 11 bases remaining between them. Germline lookup yields CDR1 SGHRS and CDR2 YFSETQ. The CDR3 reads CASSIDTSSYNEQFF. The CDR3 DNA reads as TGCGCCAGCAGCATAGACACCAGCTCCTACAATGAGCAGTTCTTC.

The rearrangement links TRBV27 to TRBJ2-3; 8 bases fit TRBD2. Germline V gene data show CDR1 as MNHEY and CDR2 as SMNVEV (reference sequence). V gave up 6 bases and J gave up 2 bases; unmatched junction bases: 10. This CDR3 has 16 amino acids. In nucleotides, the CDR3 is TGTGCCAGCAGGTGGGCCTTAGCGGGAAACACAGATACGCAGTATTTT. Amino acid sequence: CASRWALAGNTDTQYF.

The V gene is TRBV27, the J gene TRBJ1-2; D is possibly TRBD1 (6 bases). CDR1 is MNHEY, CDR2 SMNVEV, per germline (reference sequence). V was clipped by 4 bases and J by 4 bases, with 25 bases between them. This CDR3 contains 18 residues. This CDR3 reads CASSSDPLTGRRSYGYTF. The DNA of the CDR3 is TGTGCCAGCAGTTCCGACCCCCTAACAGGGAGGAGGAGCTATGGCTACACCTTC.

This chain links TRBV19 with TRBJ2-7; no clear D gene. The CDR3 consists of 14 residues. Trimming pared 4 bases from V and 1 base from J, leaving 11 bases between. Germline V gene data show CDR1 as LNHDA and CDR2 as SQIVND (reference sequence). The CDR3 bases are TGTGCCAGTAGTACCGAGGACGGGTCCTACGAGCAGTACTTC. As protein: CASSTEDGSYEQYF.

CDR3 region: CASSQVLGSSYEQYF. DNA for the CDR3: TGCGCCAGCAGCCAAGTCCTCGGGAGCTCCTACGAGCAGTACTTC. The chain uses TRBV4-1 and TRBJ2-7; a possible D gene is TRBD2 (6 bases). The CDR3 covers 15 residues. V was pared by 1 base and J by 0 bases, with 10 bases between. CDR1 and CDR2 from the germline V gene are MGHRA and YSYEKL.

The chain is built from TRBV5-1 and TRBJ2-7; 7 nucleotides align to TRBD1. CDR3 length: 14 amino acids. Germline loops: CDR1 SGHRS, CDR2 YFSETQ. V was clipped by 0 bases and J by 2 bases; unmatched bases: 2. The CDR3 here is CASSLGDRAYEQYF. For the CDR3, the DNA is TGCGCCAGCAGCTTGGGGGACAGAGCCTACGAGCAGTACTTC. Full variable domain (rest looked up from reference TRBV5-1 and TRBJ2-7): KAGVTQTPRYLIKTRGQQVTLSCSPISGHRSVSWYQQTPGQGLQFLFEYFSETQRNKGNFPGRFSGRQFSNSRSEMNVSTLELGDSALYLCASSLGDRAYEQYFGPGTRLTVT.

This chain connects TRBV5-5 to TRBJ2-5; TRBD1 or TRBD2 may be the D gene (5 bases each). Between the trimmed V and J ends, which lost 10 bases and 2 bases, there was a span of 30 bases. Germline V CDR1 and CDR2: SGHKS, YYEKEE (reference sequence). The CDR3 spans 18 residues. CDR3 loop: CAVAGWDRGAMGQETQYF. DNA of the CDR3: TGTGCCGTGGCGGGTTGGGACCGGGGAGCGATGGGTCAAGAGACCCAGTACTTC.

V usage is TRBV9 and J usage is TRBJ2-1; maybe TRBD1 (6 bases). V lost 4 bases and J 0 bases, leaving 17 bases between the germline ends. This CDR3 contains 17 residues. Germline lookup yields CDR1 SGDLS and CDR2 YYNGEE. The CDR3 nucleotides are TGTGCCAGCAGCCCGCGAGGACAGCCGAGCTCCTACAATGAGCAGTTCTTC. It translates to CASSPRGQPSSYNEQFF.

The J gene is TRBJ1-3, the V gene TRBV6-1; 9 positions match TRBD1. This CDR3 has 14 amino acids. V was pared by 8 bases and J by 7 bases, with 9 bases of the junction left unmatched. Germline CDR1 and CDR2: MNHNS and SASEGT. CDR3 protein: CASRDGTGRNTIYF. DNA for the CDR3: TGTGCCAGCCGGGATGGGACAGGGAGGAACACCATATATTTT.

This chain joins TRBV7-2 and TRBJ2-1; 10 bases line up with TRBD2. The CDR3 consists of 17 residues. The germline V gene has CDR1 SGHTA and CDR2 FQGNSA. The junction had 9 bases not matched to a gene; V was cut back by 4 bases and J by 3 bases. Here the CDR3 reads CASSYQLAGTNYNEQFF. The CDR3 DNA sequence: TGTGCCAGCAGCTATCAACTAGCGGGAACGAACTACAATGAGCAGTTCTTC. Full variable domain (remainder filled in from reference TRBV7-2 and TRBJ2-1): GAGVSQSPSNKVTEKGKDVELRCDPISGHTALYWYRQSLGQGLEFLIYFQGNSAPDKSGLPSDRFSAERTGGSVSTLTIQRTQQEDSAVYLCASSYQLAGTNYNEQFFGPGTRLTVL.